This record looks at one T cell receptor beta chain sequence and its context. Its antigen remains unidentified. Deletions cut 1 base from V and 6 bases from J, with 9 bases between. The CDR3 extends over 13 amino acids. CDR1 MNHEY and CDR2 SMNVEV come from the germline V gene (reference sequence). This entry comes from a study of T cell repertoires in cytomegalovirus infection. Whole-study context: Peptides in the study included HLA-C-restricted and HLA-B-restricted CMV epitopes. Matching HLA type and CMV infection were both indicated by public TCR beta signatures. Regarding the study as a whole: HLA-C-restricted, CMV-specific TCR beta clonotypes were dominant ex vivo.

TCRdb called the reads again in MiXCR, with one record for every CDR3 protein. The repertoire holds 230,000 or so distinct CDR3 sequences, with 38% as singletons. V gene TRBV27 combines with J gene TRBJ1-1; no reliable D call. The source is a human donor in good health (CMV status not recorded). Some clones in this sample may be carry-over from other donors' samples. The specimen was CD8+ T cells from cultured PBMCs, collected from culture after CMV antigen stimulation. The CDR3 sequence: CASSLYWTAEAFF. The CDR3 region has the DNA TGTGCCAGCAGTTTATACTGGACGGCTGAAGCTTTCTTT.